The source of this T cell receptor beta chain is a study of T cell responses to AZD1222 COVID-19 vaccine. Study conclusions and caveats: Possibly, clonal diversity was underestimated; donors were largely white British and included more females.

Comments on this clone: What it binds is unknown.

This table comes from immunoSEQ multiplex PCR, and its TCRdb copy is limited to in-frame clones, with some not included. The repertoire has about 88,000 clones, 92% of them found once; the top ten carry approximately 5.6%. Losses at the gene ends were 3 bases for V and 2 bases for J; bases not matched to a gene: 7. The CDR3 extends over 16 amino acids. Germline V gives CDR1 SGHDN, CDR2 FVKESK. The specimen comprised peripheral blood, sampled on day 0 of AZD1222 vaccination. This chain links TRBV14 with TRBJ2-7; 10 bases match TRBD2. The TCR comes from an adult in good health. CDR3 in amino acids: CASSHCRAGGTYEQYF. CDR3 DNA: TGTGCCAGCAGCCACTGCCGAGCGGGAGGGACCTACGAGCAGTACTTC.